Each of the 13 T cell receptor beta chains below was sequenced from the same sample in a study of T cells in Graves' hyperthyroidism and ophthalmopathy. TCR beta CDR3 regions were amplified from RNA transcripts. Primed by the HTBI set, a first-round RT-PCR was run on the TCR CDR3. TCRdb re-analysed the multiplex PCR reads in MiXCR, keeping a single row per CDR3 protein. The sample holds a few hundred thousand distinct CDR3 sequences; about 15% are singletons and the top ten take about 14%. Sequencing was performed on blood. Every receptor here comes from a woman between 35 and 50 years old with Graves' hyperthyroidism that later progressed to Graves' ophthalmopathy.

This clonotype was observed many times. The chain links TRBV4-1 to TRBJ2-3; 9 positions agree with TRBD2. V gave up 4 bases and J gave up 5 bases; unmatched junction bases: 4. Germline V CDR1 and CDR2: MGHRA, YSYEKL. The CDR3 extends over 14 amino acids. CDR3 sequence reads: CASSLAGVGDTQYF. CDR3 nucleotides: TGCGCCAGCAGCCTAGCGGGAGTTGGAGATACGCAGTATTTT.

This clonotype came up many times. The chain joins TRBV5-6 to TRBJ2-7; TRBD1 is a possible D gene (5 bases). CDR1 is SGHDT, CDR2 YYEEEE, per germline. CDR3 length: 16 amino acids. V was cut by 0 bases and J by 1 base, with 14 bases left in between. CDR3 protein: CASSLDGQGASYEQYF. CDR3 bases: TGTGCCAGCAGCTTGGATGGACAAGGTGCATCCTACGAGCAGTACTTC.

This clonotype showed up just a few times. This chain connects TRBV20-1 to TRBJ2-7, with 7 bases matching TRBD1. J lost 4 bases, V lost 6 bases, and 12 bases had no gene match. The CDR3 contains 14 residues. Germline CDR1 and CDR2: DFQATT and SNEGSKA (reference sequence). The CDR3 sequence: CSAALPGQSYEQYF. The CDR3 DNA sequence: TGCAGTGCCGCCCTCCCGGGACAGTCTTACGAGCAGTACTTC.

This clonotype was picked up many times. The chain recombines TRBV30 with TRBJ1-1, with D possibly being TRBD1 (6 bases). In germline, CDR1 is GTSNPN, CDR2 SVGIG (reference sequence). There are 14 residues in the CDR3. The V and J ends lost 2 bases and 3 bases respectively, with 13 bases between them. The CDR3 spells CAWSLGGGYTEAFF. CDR3 in DNA: TGTGCCTGGAGTCTAGGGGGGGGATACACTGAAGCTTTCTTT.

The chain recombines TRBV5-4 with TRBJ1-1; no firm D call. This CDR3 is built from 19 residues. V was trimmed by 1 base and J by 5 bases, leaving 27 bases between them. Per germline, CDR1 SGHNT and CDR2 YYREEE (reference sequence). CDR3 residues: CASSLKDFFGFSVPTEAFF. The CDR3 DNA is TGTGCCAGCAGCTTGAAGGATTTCTTTGGTTTCTCGGTGCCGACTGAAGCTTTCTTT.

This clonotype was seen ten or more times. The rearrangement uses TRBV9 and TRBJ2-2; 9 positions match TRBD1. Germline V gene data show CDR1 as SGDLS and CDR2 as YYNGEE. The J segment lost 7 bases and the V segment lost 6 bases, leaving 4 bases of the junction unmatched. The length of the CDR3 is 13 residues. The CDR3 region is CASKDRGGGELFF. The CDR3 DNA reads as TGTGCCAGCAAGGACAGGGGAGGCGGGGAGCTGTTTTTT.

This clonotype was observed at least ten times. A much larger clone lies a single base off, so this may be a read error. V and J are TRBV11-2 and TRBJ2-7; 9 bases are a match to TRBD1. CDR3 length: 18 residues. Per germline, CDR1 SGHAT and CDR2 FQNNGV. Here the CDR3 DNA reads TGTGTCAGCAGCGTACAGGGGGCTTTGGGTCACAGCTCCTACGAGCAGTACTTC. As protein: CVSSVQGALGHSSYEQYF.

This clonotype was recorded many times. The V gene is TRBV11-3, the J gene TRBJ2-1; 12 positions match TRBD2. The trim removed 0 bases at V and 9 bases at J, leaving 12 bases unmatched. Germline CDR1 and CDR2: SGHNT and YENEEA. The CDR3 totals 18 residues. The CDR3 DNA is TGTGCCAGCAGCTTAGAATCCGGTTTGACTAGCGGGAGTTCTGAGCAGTTCTTC. Translation gives CASSLESGLTSGSSEQFF.

This clonotype was detected ten times or more. This chain links TRBV10-3 with TRBJ2-7, with 13 bases lining up with TRBD2. The CDR3 length is 15 residues. The germline V gene encodes CDR1 ENHRY and CDR2 SYGVKD. V gave up 2 bases and J gave up 2 bases; unmatched junction bases: 0. The chain's CDR3 is CAISEGTSGTYEQYF. As DNA, the CDR3 is TGTGCCATCAGTGAGGGGACTAGCGGGACCTACGAGCAGTACTTC.

This clonotype has ten or more counts. This chain uses TRBV30 with TRBJ2-5; 15 positions match TRBD2. V shed 5 bases and J 2 bases; nucleotides not matched to a gene: 12. This CDR3 contains 18 residues. Germline V gene lookup returns CDR1 GTSNPN and CDR2 SVGIG (reference sequence). CDR3 nucleotide sequence: TGTGCCTGGGCCCGGAAGGGACTAGCGGGGGGACTTCAAGAGACCCAGTACTTC. It translates to CAWARKGLAGGLQETQYF.

This clonotype was found a few times. The chain uses TRBV5-1 and TRBJ2-1, with TRBD2 matching 7 bases. The CDR3 runs to 15 residues. J lost 5 bases, V lost 2 bases, and 7 bases had no gene match. Germline V gives CDR1 SGHRS, CDR2 YFSETQ. For the CDR3, the DNA is TGCGCCAGCAGCTTCCCCAGCGGGAAGGACAATGAGCAGTTCTTC. Residues: CASSFPSGKDNEQFF.

This clonotype was seen repeatedly, ten times or more. V usage is TRBV2 and J usage is TRBJ1-4; 7 positions match TRBD1. Germline V gives CDR1 SNHLY, CDR2 FYNNEI. There are 12 residues in the CDR3. The trim removed 6 bases at V and 6 bases at J, leaving 1 base unmatched. In DNA, the CDR3 is TGTGCCAGCAGCCAGGGGGATGAAAAACTGTTTTTT. It specifies CASSQGDEKLFF.

This clonotype was observed many times. The rearrangement links TRBV3-1 to TRBJ2-7; no clear D gene. Trimming took off 1 base at V and 2 bases at J, with 9 bases between the two ends. This CDR3 spans 14 amino acids. Per the germline V gene, CDR1 is LGHDT and CDR2 is YNNKEL (reference sequence). The CDR3 loop is CASSQGPRAYEQYF. CDR3 in DNA: TGTGCCAGCAGCCAAGGACCAAGAGCCTACGAGCAGTACTTC.